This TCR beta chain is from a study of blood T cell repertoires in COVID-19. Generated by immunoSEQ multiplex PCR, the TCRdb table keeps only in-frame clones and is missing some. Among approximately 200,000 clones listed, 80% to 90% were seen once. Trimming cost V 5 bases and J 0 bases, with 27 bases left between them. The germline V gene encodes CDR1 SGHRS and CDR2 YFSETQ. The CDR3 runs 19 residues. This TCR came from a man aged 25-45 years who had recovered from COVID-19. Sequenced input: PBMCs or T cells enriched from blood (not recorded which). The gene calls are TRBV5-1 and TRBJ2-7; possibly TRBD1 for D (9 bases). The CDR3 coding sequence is TGCGCCAGCAGTCGAACTGGACAGGGGACTAGGAGGGGCTCCTACGAGCAGTACTTC. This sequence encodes CASSRTGQGTRRGSYEQYF.